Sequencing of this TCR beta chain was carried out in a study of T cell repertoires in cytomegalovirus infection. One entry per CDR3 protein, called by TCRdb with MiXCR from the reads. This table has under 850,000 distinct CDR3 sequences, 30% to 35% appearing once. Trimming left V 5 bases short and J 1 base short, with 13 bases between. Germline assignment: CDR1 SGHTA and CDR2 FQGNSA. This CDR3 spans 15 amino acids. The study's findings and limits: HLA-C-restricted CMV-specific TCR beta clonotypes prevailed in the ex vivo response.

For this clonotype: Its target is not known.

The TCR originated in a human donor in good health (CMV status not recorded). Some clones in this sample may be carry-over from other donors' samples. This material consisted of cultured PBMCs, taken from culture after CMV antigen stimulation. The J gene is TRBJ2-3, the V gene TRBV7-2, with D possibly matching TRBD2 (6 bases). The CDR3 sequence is CASSPQASGTDTQYF. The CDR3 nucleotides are TGTGCCAGCAGCCCCCAGGCTAGCGGCACAGATACGCAGTATTTT.